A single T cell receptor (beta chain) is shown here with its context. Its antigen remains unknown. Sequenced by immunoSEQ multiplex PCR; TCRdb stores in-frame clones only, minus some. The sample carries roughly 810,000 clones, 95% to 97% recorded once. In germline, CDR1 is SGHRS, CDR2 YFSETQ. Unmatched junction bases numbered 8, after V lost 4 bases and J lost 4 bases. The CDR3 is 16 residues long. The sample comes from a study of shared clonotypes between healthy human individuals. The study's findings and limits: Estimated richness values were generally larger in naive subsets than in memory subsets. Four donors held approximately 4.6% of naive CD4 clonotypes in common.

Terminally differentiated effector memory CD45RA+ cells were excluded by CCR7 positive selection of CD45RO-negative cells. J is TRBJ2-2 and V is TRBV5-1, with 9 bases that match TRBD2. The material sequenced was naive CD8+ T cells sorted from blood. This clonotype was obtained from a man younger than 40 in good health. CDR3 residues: CASSRNSGSVTGELFF. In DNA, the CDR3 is TGCGCCAGCAGCCGGAATAGCGGGAGTGTCACCGGGGAGCTGTTTTTT.